This T cell receptor (beta chain) was obtained from a study of monozygotic twins with inflammatory bowel disease (dated by TCRdb to between 2018 and 2021). Regarding the research as a whole: The complete study included about 30 monozygotic twin pairs: 19 IBD-discordant Danish pairs and nine German pairs, of which four were IBD-concordant and five were IBD-discordant. The search for disease-associated traits relied mainly on comparing IBD patients with their genetically identical healthy co-twins within discordant pairs. Each individual had, on average, about 151 000 unique TCRalpha sequences and 181 000 unique TCRbeta sequences available for analysis.

The study at large found these results: The results gave no support for a single strong signal or clonotype linked to IBD. Because patients received different immunosuppressive treatments, the repertoires may have picked up extra background noise and variability between individuals. The analysis was unable to tell different T cell subtypes apart. No difference in repertoire similarity was observed between concordant and discordant twins, possibly owing to limited statistical power. Compared with healthy twins, IBD patients had fewer clonotypes in common with other individuals, a difference most pronounced in patients showing signs of disease activity. IBD patients had lower TCRbeta repertoire diversity, measured by the inverse Simpson index, than their healthy co-twins.

The CDR3 contains 16 residues, cysteine and phenylalanine counted. The DNA sequence is not available. The germline V gene (reference sequence) provides CDR1 DFQATT and CDR2 SNEGSKA. The library was obtained by 5' RACE. Preparation of each TCR library used 3,500 to 4,500 ng of total RNA. For each sample, cDNA synthesis with SMARTScribe reverse transcriptase was split into eight separate reactions. During cDNA synthesis, template switching introduced unique molecular identifiers that contained a 6-nucleotide sample barcode. TCRalpha and TCRbeta cDNA was amplified in two nested PCRs of roughly 16 and 10 cycles, and bead purification was carried out after each PCR. Before amplification, cDNA was treated with uracil DNA-glycosylase and purified using the QIAquick PCR purification kit. The second PCR was the step at which Illumina TruSeq-compatible adapters and sample-specific barcodes were added. Library quality and concentration were checked on TapeStation and Qubit, and libraries were pooled at around 5 ng each. Sequencing of the pooled libraries was done on an Illumina HiSeq2500 single-index Rapid Run using custom sequencing primers and 2 x 100 bp reads. Regarding the original processing steps: UMI-based consensus assembly with MiGEC version 1.2.6 was used to correct PCR and sequencing errors. MiXCR version 2.1.1 handled V(D)J alignment, clonotype assembly and CDR3 extraction. To normalise gene usage, clonotype sharing and MAIT/NKT TCR abundance, the top 1000, 10 000 and 20 000 clonotypes in each sample were analysed. After downsampling to 27 000 UMIs, diversity was calculated as the inverse Simpson index using the vegan R package. Paired Mann-Whitney U tests were applied to discordant twin pairs, and Benjamini-Hochberg correction was used for multiple testing. TCRdb reprocessed the reads, so every CDR3 protein sequence counts as one entry and DNA is not shown. TCRdb's processing, not the study's, gives the V and J calls here. The sample table records roughly 330,000 distinct CDR3 sequences. The biggest ten clones account for roughly 2% of the sample.

From each donor, a roughly 2.7 ml peripheral blood sample was collected into PAXgene tubes and kept at -80 degrees C. Total RNA was isolated from whole blood with the PAXgene blood miRNA kit on an automated QIAcube, without T cell sorting. Peripheral blood from monozygotic twin pairs concordant or discordant for inflammatory bowel disease was subjected to deep TCRalpha and TCRbeta repertoire profiling with unique molecular barcoding. Smoking habits were recorded for all twin pairs, and each individual was classified as a current, former or never smoker. A word on this clonotype: Its target antigen remains unknown.

Sequenced: blood. The receptor comes from a human donor with ulcerative colitis or Crohn's disease, or a healthy co-twin of an affected twin (not recorded which). The chain employs TRBV20-1 and TRBJ2-1; as DNA is missing, the TRBD2 call by TCRdb cannot be tested. CDR3 reads: CSANTRRGPSYNEQFF.